A single sample is the source of the 9 T cell receptor beta chains below, sequenced in a study of control samples from healthy donors and cancer patients. Produced via immunoSEQ multiplex PCR; TCRdb's table is partial and in-frame only. The repertoire holds about 160,000 clones, with 85% to 90% as singletons. The sequenced sample was blood. The receptors originated from a man aged 25-45 years in good health.

The V and J genes are TRBV29-1 and TRBJ2-1; possible D gene TRBD1, 6 bases. This CDR3 spans 12 amino acids. The V end was cut by 6 bases, the J end by 4 bases, with 10 bases between. Germline V lookup: CDR1 SQVTM, CDR2 ANQGSEA. The CDR3 DNA reads as TGCAGCGTAGGACAGACGTACAATGAGCAGTTCTTC. This encodes CSVGQTYNEQFF.

The gene calls are TRBV5-5 and TRBJ2-3; D is uncertain. The CDR3 has 12 residues. Per the germline V gene, CDR1 is SGHKS and CDR2 is YYEKEE (reference sequence). Trimming left V 1 base short and J 2 bases short, with 2 bases between. CDR3 amino acids: CASSLSTDTQYF. CDR3 DNA sequence: TGTGCCAGCAGCTTGTCCACAGATACGCAGTATTTT.

The chain uses TRBV7-6 and TRBJ1-5; 8 bases agree with TRBD1. Germline V gene lookup returns CDR1 SGHVS and CDR2 FNYEAQ. The CDR3 runs to 15 residues. V shed 5 bases, J shed 5 bases, and the junction held 8 bases outside the gene matches. DNA of the CDR3: TGTGCCAGCAGCCCCGGACAGGGTCTACATCAGCCCCAGCATTTT. Amino acids: CASSPGQGLHQPQHF.

The rearrangement joins TRBV6-5 to TRBJ1-5, with 10 nucleotides matching TRBD1. The CDR3 has 13 residues. CDR1 MNHEY and CDR2 SVGAGI come from the germline V gene. The ends lost 10 bases at V and 1 base at J; junction bases unmatched: 1. Written as DNA, the CDR3 is TGTGCCACGGACAGGGGGAGCAATCAGCCCCAGCATTTT. Its protein product is CATDRGSNQPQHF.

V is TRBV6-5 and J is TRBJ2-3; D perhaps matches TRBD2 (7 bases). From germline, CDR1 is MNHEY and CDR2 SVGAGI. V lost 2 bases, J lost 0 bases, and 12 bases lay in between. This CDR3 comprises 16 residues. The CDR3 spells CASSYRGAQSTDTQYF. CDR3 sequence (DNA): TGTGCCAGCAGTTACCGGGGGGCCCAAAGCACAGATACGCAGTATTTT.

This chain links TRBV9 with TRBJ1-6; D uncertain. V lost 1 base to trimming and J lost 0 bases, with 5 bases between them. CDR1 and CDR2 from the germline V gene are SGDLS and YYNGEE. CDR3 length: 15 amino acids. The CDR3 here is CASSVKSSYNSPLHF. The CDR3, as DNA: TGTGCCAGCAGCGTAAAAAGCTCCTATAATTCACCCCTCCACTTT. The full variable domain, with the rest looked up from reference TRBV9 and TRBJ1-6, is DSGVTQTPKHLITATGQRVTLRCSPRSGDLSVYWYQQSLDQGLQFLIQYYNGEERAKGNILERFSAQQFPDLHSELNLSSLELGDSALYFCASSVKSSYNSPLHFGNGTRLTVT.

Comments on this clone: Additional DNA sequences in this sample encode the identical CDR3. The J gene is TRBJ1-1, the V gene TRBV29-1; no reliable D call. Germline V gene sequence: CDR1 SQVTM, CDR2 ANQGSEA. V lost 7 bases to trimming and J lost 1 base, with 7 bases between them. This CDR3 is built from 11 residues. CDR3 sequence: CSGGSNTEAFF. The CDR3, as DNA: TGCAGCGGGGGATCGAACACTGAAGCTTTCTTT.

The V and J genes are TRBV10-3 and TRBJ1-5; 9 bases align to TRBD1. V dropped 5 bases and J dropped 3; count of bases not matched to a gene: 2. The length of the CDR3 is 14 residues. The germline CDR1 and CDR2 sequences are ENHRY and SYGVKD. CDR3 sequence (DNA): TGTGCCATCAGTCGGACAGGGGTCAATCAGCCCCAGCATTTT. It codes for CAISRTGVNQPQHF.

The rearrangement uses TRBV6-6 and TRBJ1-2; no clear D. V lost 5 bases, J lost 0 bases, and 19 bases lay in between. The CDR3 is 17 residues long. Germline V gene lookup returns CDR1 MNHNY and CDR2 SVGAGI (reference sequence). The CDR3 bases are TGTGCCAGCAGTCCCCTGGGTAGGGCTCCAGCTAACTATGGCTACACCTTC. Its protein is CASSPLGRAPANYGYTF.